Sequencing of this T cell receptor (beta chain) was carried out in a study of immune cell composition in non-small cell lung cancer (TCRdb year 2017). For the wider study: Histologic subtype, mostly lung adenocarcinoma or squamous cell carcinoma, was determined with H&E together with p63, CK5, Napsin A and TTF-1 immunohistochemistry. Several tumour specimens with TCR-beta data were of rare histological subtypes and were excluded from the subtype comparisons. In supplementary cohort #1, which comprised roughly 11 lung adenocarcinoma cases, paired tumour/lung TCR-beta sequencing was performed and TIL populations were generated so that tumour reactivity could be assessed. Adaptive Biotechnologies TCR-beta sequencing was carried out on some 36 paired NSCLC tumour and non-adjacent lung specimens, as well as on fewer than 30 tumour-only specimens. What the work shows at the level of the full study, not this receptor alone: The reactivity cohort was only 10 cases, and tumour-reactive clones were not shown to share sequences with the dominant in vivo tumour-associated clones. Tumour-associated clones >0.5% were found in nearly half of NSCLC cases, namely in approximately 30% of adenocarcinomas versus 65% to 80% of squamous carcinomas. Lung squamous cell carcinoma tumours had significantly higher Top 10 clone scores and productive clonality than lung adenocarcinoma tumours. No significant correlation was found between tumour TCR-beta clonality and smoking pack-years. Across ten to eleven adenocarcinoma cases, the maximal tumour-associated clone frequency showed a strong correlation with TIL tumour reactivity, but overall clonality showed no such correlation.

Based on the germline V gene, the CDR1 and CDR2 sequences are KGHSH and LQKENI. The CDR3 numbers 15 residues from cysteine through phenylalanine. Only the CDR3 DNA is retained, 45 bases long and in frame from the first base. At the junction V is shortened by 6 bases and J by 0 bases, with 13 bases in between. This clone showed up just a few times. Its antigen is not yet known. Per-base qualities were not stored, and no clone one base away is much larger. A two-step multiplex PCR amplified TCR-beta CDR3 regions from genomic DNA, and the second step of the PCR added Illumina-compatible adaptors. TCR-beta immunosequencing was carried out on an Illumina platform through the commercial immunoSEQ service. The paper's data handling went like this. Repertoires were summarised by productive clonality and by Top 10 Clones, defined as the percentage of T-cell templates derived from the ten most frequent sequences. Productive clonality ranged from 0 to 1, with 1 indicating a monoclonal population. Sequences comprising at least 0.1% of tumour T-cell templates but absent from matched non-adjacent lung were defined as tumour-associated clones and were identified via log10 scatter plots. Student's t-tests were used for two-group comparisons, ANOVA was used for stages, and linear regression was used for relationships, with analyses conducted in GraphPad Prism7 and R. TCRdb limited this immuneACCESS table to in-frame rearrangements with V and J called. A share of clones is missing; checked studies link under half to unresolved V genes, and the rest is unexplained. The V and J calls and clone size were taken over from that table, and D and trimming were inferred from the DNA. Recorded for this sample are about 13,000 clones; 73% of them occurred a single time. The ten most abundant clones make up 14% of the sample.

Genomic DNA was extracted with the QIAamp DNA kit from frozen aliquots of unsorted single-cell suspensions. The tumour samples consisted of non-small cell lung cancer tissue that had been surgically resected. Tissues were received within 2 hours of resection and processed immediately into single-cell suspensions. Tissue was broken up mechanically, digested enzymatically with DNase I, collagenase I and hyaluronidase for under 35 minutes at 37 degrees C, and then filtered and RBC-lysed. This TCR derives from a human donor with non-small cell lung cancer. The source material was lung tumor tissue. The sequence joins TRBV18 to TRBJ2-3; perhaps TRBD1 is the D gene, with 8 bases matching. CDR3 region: CASSLQGGSTDTQYF. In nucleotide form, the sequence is TGTGCCAGCTCCCTACAGGGGGGGAGCACAGATACGCAGTATTTT.